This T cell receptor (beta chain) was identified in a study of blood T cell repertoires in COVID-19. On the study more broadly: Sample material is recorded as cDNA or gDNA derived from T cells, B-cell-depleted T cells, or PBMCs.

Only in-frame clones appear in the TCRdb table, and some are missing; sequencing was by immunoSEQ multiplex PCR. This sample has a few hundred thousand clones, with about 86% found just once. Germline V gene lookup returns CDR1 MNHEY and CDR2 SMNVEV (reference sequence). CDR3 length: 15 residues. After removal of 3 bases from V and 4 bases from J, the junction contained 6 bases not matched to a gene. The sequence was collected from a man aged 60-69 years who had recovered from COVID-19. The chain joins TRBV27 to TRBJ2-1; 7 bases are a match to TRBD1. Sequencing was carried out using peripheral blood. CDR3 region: CASSFGDRTYNEQFF. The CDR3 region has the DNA TGTGCCAGCAGTTTCGGGGACAGAACATACAATGAGCAGTTCTTC.